The 27 T cell receptor beta chains given below trace back to one sample, sequenced in a study of blood T cell repertoires in COVID-19. Clones were read by immunoSEQ multiplex PCR, and TCRdb kept only the in-frame ones, dropping some. The sample yields 130,000 or so clones, around 88% seen once. Source material: peripheral blood. The receptors come from an older woman with acute or convalescent COVID-19.

J is TRBJ1-5 and V is TRBV6-5; 8 bases match TRBD1. CDR1 and CDR2 (germline): MNHEY, SVGAGI. The CDR3 extends over 16 amino acids. V gave up 2 bases and J gave up 7 bases; unmatched junction bases: 10. This CDR3 reads CASSYRGQGGYQPQHF. In nucleotides, the CDR3 is TGTGCCAGCAGTTACCGCGGACAGGGCGGATACCAGCCCCAGCATTTT.

This chain uses TRBV9 with TRBJ2-2; 11 bases align to TRBD2. The trim removed 5 bases at V and 1 base at J, leaving 4 bases unmatched. Germline V gives CDR1 SGDLS, CDR2 YYNGEE. This CDR3 has 16 amino acids. Written as DNA, the CDR3 is TGTGCCAGCAGTTTACTAGCGGGGGAGAACACCGGGGAGCTGTTTTTT. Protein product: CASSLLAGENTGELFF. The variable domain in full, completed from reference TRBV9 and TRBJ2-2, reads DSGVTQTPKHLITATGQRVTLRCSPRSGDLSVYWYQQSLDQGLQFLIQYYNGEERAKGNILERFSAQQFPDLHSELNLSSLELGDSALYFCASSLLAGENTGELFFGEGSRLTVL.

This clone is a singleton in its sample. CDR3 loop: CASSPAEGTEAFF. DNA for the CDR3: TGTGCCAGCAGTCCGGCCGAGGGCACTGAAGCTTTCTTT. The rearrangement links TRBV28 to TRBJ1-1, with D hard to call. The germline V gene encodes CDR1 MDHEN and CDR2 SYDVKM. This CDR3 contains 13 residues. The germline V and J ends were trimmed by 5 bases and 4 bases, with 11 bases remaining between them.

The genes are TRBV7-2 and TRBJ2-1; D possibly corresponds to TRBD2 (6 bases). CDR3 length: 12 residues. The V end lost 4 bases, the J end lost 10 bases, and 11 bases lay between the germline ends. CDR1 is SGHTA and CDR2 is FQGNSA in the germline V gene. This CDR3 is CASSSTGLEQFF. CDR3 DNA: TGTGCCAGCAGCTCAACGGGACTGGAGCAGTTCTTC.

This sequence joins TRBV19 and TRBJ2-1; weak D call: TRBD2 (5 bases). CDR1 and CDR2 (germline): LNHDA, SQIVND (reference sequence). The ends were cut back, 5 bases at V and 0 bases at J, with 14 bases in the middle. The CDR3 covers 16 residues. CDR3 loop: CASSSKAGSSYNEQFF. DNA of the CDR3: TGTGCCAGTAGTTCCAAGGCGGGTAGCTCCTACAATGAGCAGTTCTTC.

The chain joins TRBV10-3 to TRBJ2-2; 9 nucleotides line up with TRBD1. Germline lookup yields CDR1 ENHRY and CDR2 SYGVKD. This CDR3 comprises 16 residues. Losses at the gene ends were 6 bases for V and 1 base for J; bases not matched to a gene: 6. CDR3 bases: TGTGCCATCAGAGGTACGGGACAGGGGAACACCGGGGAGCTGTTTTTT. Its protein product is CAIRGTGQGNTGELFF.

The genes are TRBV5-5 and TRBJ1-1, with a possible D match to TRBD1 (5 bases). The germline V gene encodes CDR1 SGHKS and CDR2 YYEKEE (reference sequence). The length of the CDR3 is 13 residues. Trimming cost V 1 base and J 6 bases, with 10 bases left between them. As DNA, the CDR3 is TGTGCCAGCAGCTTGACAGGAATCGCTGAAGCTTTCTTT. Translating it yields CASSLTGIAEAFF.

As for this clone: Additional DNA sequences in this sample encode the identical CDR3. This sequence joins TRBV3-1 (or the pseudogene TRBV3-2) and TRBJ1-2; 8 nucleotides match TRBD1. Germline CDR1 reads LGHDT; CDR2 reads YNNKEL (reference sequence). CDR3 length equals 14 residues. V shed 0 bases and J 8 bases; nucleotides not matched to a gene: 5. In nucleotides, the CDR3 is TGTGCCAGCAGCCAAGAAGACAGGGGTAGCGGCTACACCTTC. Its translation is CASSQEDRGSGYTF.

The chain employs TRBV7-2 and TRBJ2-2, with a possible D match to TRBD1 (5 bases). The ends were cut back, 2 bases at V and 4 bases at J, with 5 bases in the middle. This CDR3 is built from 13 residues. Germline V gene sequence: CDR1 SGHTA, CDR2 FQGNSA. CDR3 nucleotides: TGTGCCAGCAGCTTACAGGGCACCGGGGAGCTGTTTTTT. Its translation: CASSLQGTGELFF.

The V gene is TRBV9, the J gene TRBJ2-7, with 8 bases matching TRBD1. J lost 3 bases, V lost 4 bases, and 3 bases had no gene match. This CDR3 has 13 amino acids. Germline CDR1 and CDR2: SGDLS and YYNGEE. This CDR3 is CASSTGQGYEQYF. For the CDR3, the DNA is TGTGCCAGCAGCACCGGACAGGGCTACGAGCAGTACTTC.

The chain combines TRBV18 with TRBJ1-2; TRBD1 might be the D (6 bases). This CDR3 has 13 amino acids. V was clipped by 8 bases and J by 0 bases, with 10 bases between them. Germline assignment: CDR1 KGHSH and CDR2 LQKENI. The CDR3 protein is CASRGGANYGYTF. CDR3 coding DNA: TGTGCCAGCAGAGGGGGAGCTAACTATGGCTACACCTTC.

The chain couples TRBV19 to TRBJ1-1; 9 bases align to TRBD1. This CDR3 contains 15 residues. Trimming cost V 2 bases and J 5 bases; bases outside gene matches: 6. CDR1 is LNHDA and CDR2 is SQIVND in the germline V gene (reference sequence). Here the CDR3 reads CASSIRQGVETEAFF. In DNA form, the CDR3 reads TGTGCCAGTAGTATAAGACAGGGGGTAGAAACTGAAGCTTTCTTT.

V is TRBV5-1 and J is TRBJ2-2; D gene ambiguous. Per the germline V gene, CDR1 is SGHRS and CDR2 is YFSETQ. The ends were cut back, 0 bases at V and 1 base at J, with 4 bases in the middle. This CDR3 has 14 amino acids. The CDR3: CASSLGGNTGELFF. The DNA for the CDR3 is TGCGCCAGCAGCTTGGGAGGGAACACCGGGGAGCTGTTTTTT.

The chain links TRBV4-2 to TRBJ1-3; 9 positions agree with TRBD1. The CDR3 contains 16 residues. The V gene end was trimmed by 1 base and the J gene end by 2 bases; junction bases not matched to a gene: 3. Germline CDR1 and CDR2: LGHNA and YNFKEQ. The CDR3 nucleotides are TGTGCCAGCAGCCAAGTCAGGACAGGGGCTGGAAACACCATATATTTT. Translating gives CASSQVRTGAGNTIYF.

This clone was observed a single time. Written as DNA, the CDR3 is TGTGCCAGCAGCTTAACCCCCAGGGTAGACAATTCACCCCTCCACTTT. It encodes CASSLTPRVDNSPLHF. The chain employs TRBV5-6 and TRBJ1-6; a possible D gene is TRBD1 (5 bases). The V gene's germline CDR1 is SGHDT and CDR2 YYEEEE. This CDR3 is built from 16 residues. V lost 2 bases, J lost 7 bases, and 16 bases lay in between.

This sequence joins TRBV7-2 and TRBJ2-2, with TRBD2 as a possible D gene (7 bases). V was cut by 0 bases and J by 2 bases, with 10 bases left in between. Germline V gene sequence: CDR1 SGHTA, CDR2 FQGNSA. The CDR3 runs to 16 residues. This CDR3 reads CASSLAGGANTGELFF. The CDR3 bases are TGTGCCAGCAGCTTAGCGGGGGGGGCCAACACCGGGGAGCTGTTTTTT.

This clone showed up just a few times. The V gene is TRBV12-3 or TRBV12-4, the J gene TRBJ1-1; 7 nucleotides line up with TRBD1. This CDR3 comprises 13 residues. V lost 7 bases, J lost 11 bases, and 13 bases stayed unmatched. The CDR3 region is CASTWGQSLAAFF. CDR3 nucleotides: TGTGCCAGCACCTGGGGACAGTCTTTAGCGGCTTTCTTT.

The rearrangement uses TRBV6-6 and TRBJ2-2, with a tentative D call TRBD2 (6 bases). The germline CDR1 and CDR2 sequences are MNHNY and SVGAGI (reference sequence). Trimming cost V 0 bases and J 7 bases, with 6 bases left between them. The CDR3 sequence is 13 residues long. The CDR3 loop reads CASSYSGSGELFF. For the CDR3, the DNA is TGTGCCAGCAGTTACTCCGGGAGCGGGGAGCTGTTTTTT.

The rearrangement joins TRBV4-3 to TRBJ1-4, with unresolved D. CDR3 length: 13 residues. In germline, CDR1 is LGHNA, CDR2 YSLEER. V lost 3 bases and J 8 bases, leaving 10 bases between the germline ends. The CDR3 is CASSHDPREKLFF. The CDR3 nucleotides are TGCGCCAGCAGCCATGATCCGAGGGAAAAACTGTTTTTT.

The chain recombines TRBV11-2 with TRBJ2-3, with TRBD1 matching over 9 bases. CDR3 length equals 16 residues. The germline V gene encodes CDR1 SGHAT and CDR2 FQNNGV. J lost 11 bases, V lost 1 base, and 13 bases had no gene match. In DNA form, the CDR3 reads TGTGCCAGCAGCTTAGCGGGACAGGGTGCCTCGGGCGGGCAGTATTTT. It encodes CASSLAGQGASGGQYF.

This chain links TRBV2 with TRBJ2-3; 7 bases match TRBD2. Trimming removed 5 bases from V and 1 base from J; junction bases left unmatched: 3. Germline CDR1 reads SNHLY; CDR2 reads FYNNEI. This CDR3 spans 14 amino acids. For the CDR3, the DNA is TGTGCCAGCAGTCTAGGACTAGGCACAGATACGCAGTATTTT. Its protein product is CASSLGLGTDTQYF.

The chain couples TRBV7-2 to TRBJ1-1; no definite D call. The CDR3 consists of 13 residues. Trimming cost V 4 bases and J 1 base, with 7 bases left between them. CDR1 SGHTA and CDR2 FQGNSA come from the germline V gene. The DNA of the CDR3 is TGTGCCAGCAGCTCCCTCCCGAACACTGAAGCTTTCTTT. It yields the protein CASSSLPNTEAFF.

The count of this clone is one. The chain recombines TRBV5-4 with TRBJ1-2, with 10 bases that match TRBD1. CDR3 length: 16 residues. Trimming at V came to 3 bases and at J to 5 bases, leaving 10 bases not matched to a gene. CDR1 and CDR2 from the germline V gene are SGHNT and YYREEE (reference sequence). CDR3 nucleotide sequence: TGTGCCAGCAGCTCGGACCCGACAGGGGGCCGATATGGCTACACCTTC. Residues: CASSSDPTGGRYGYTF.

The rearrangement joins TRBV5-1 to TRBJ2-3; 8 positions match TRBD1. Germline V CDR1 and CDR2: SGHRS, YFSETQ. J was trimmed by 5 bases and V by 3 bases; bases with no gene match: 8. CDR3 length: 15 residues. CDR3 in amino acids: CASSYRQGSGDTQYF. The CDR3 DNA follows: TGCGCCAGCAGCTATAGACAGGGGTCGGGAGATACGCAGTATTTT.

This chain links TRBV12-3 or TRBV12-4 with TRBJ1-1; D is unclear. V was pared by 5 bases and J by 10 bases, with 14 bases between. This CDR3 has 12 amino acids. CDR3 DNA sequence: TGTGCCAGCAGTCCGAGAGGGCTGGTAGCTTTCTTT. This codes for CASSPRGLVAFF.

J is TRBJ1-6 and V is TRBV6-5; 7 nucleotides match TRBD1. Trimming at V came to 11 bases and at J to 10 bases, leaving 14 bases not matched to a gene. Per germline, CDR1 MNHEY and CDR2 SVGAGI. The CDR3 is made up of 14 amino acids. This CDR3 reads CAEKSGIQGSPLHF. The DNA of the CDR3 is TGTGCCGAAAAGTCAGGGATACAGGGGTCACCCCTCCACTTT.

CDR3 sequence: CATLDVNSPLHF. The CDR3, as DNA: TGTGCCACCCTAGATGTTAATTCACCCCTCCACTTT. The V and J genes are TRBV28 and TRBJ1-6; D is unclear. V was cut by 10 bases and J by 6 bases, with 10 bases left in between. This CDR3 is built from 12 residues. Germline V lookup: CDR1 MDHEN, CDR2 SYDVKM. Based on the CDR3 plus reference TRBV28 and TRBJ1-6, the full variable domain is DVKVTQSSRYLVKRTGEKVFLECVQDMDHENMFWYRQDPGLGLRLIYFSYDVKMKEKGDIPEGYSVSREKKERFSLILESASTNQTSMYLCATLDVNSPLHFGNGTRLTVT.